Following are 9 T cell receptor beta chains from one sample sequenced in a study of radiation and T cells in renal cell carcinoma. Some clones are missing from TCRdb's copy, which holds only in-frame ones; the method was immunoSEQ multiplex PCR. The sample yields about 150,000 clones, 70% to 90% seen once. Sample time point: blood 4 weeks post-SBRT, at nephrectomy. Specified treatment: 15 Gy SBRT to primary tumor, nephrectomy 4 weeks later. This sample comprised blood, obtained from a patient whose treatment included radiotherapy and nephrectomy. These receptors came from a woman aged 45-60 years with renal cell carcinoma.

The chain couples TRBV7-2 to TRBJ1-4; D possibly corresponds to TRBD1 (5 bases). Trimming took off 8 bases at V and 3 bases at J, with 10 bases between the two ends. The germline CDR1 and CDR2 sequences are SGHTA and FQGNSA. CDR3 length: 13 amino acids. CDR3 nucleotide sequence: TGTGCCAGCCAGGGCCAGTCTAATGAAAAACTGTTTTTT. This translates into CASQGQSNEKLFF.

The V and J genes are TRBV11-2 and TRBJ2-7, with a tentative D call TRBD1 (6 bases). This CDR3 spans 15 amino acids. Germline loops: CDR1 SGHAT, CDR2 FQNNGV. V dropped 1 base and J dropped 3 bases, with 13 bases sitting between them. The DNA for the CDR3 is TGTGCCAGCAGCTTAGTAGGGCAGGGGTTCTACGAGCAGTACTTC. It translates to CASSLVGQGFYEQYF.

With respect to this clone: This sample also contains other DNA sequences that code for the same CDR3. V and J are TRBV5-1 and TRBJ1-1, with D perhaps TRBD1 (5 bases). CDR3 length: 12 amino acids. V lost 2 bases, J lost 5 bases, and 7 bases lay in between. The V gene's germline CDR1 is SGHRS and CDR2 YFSETQ. CDR3 sequence reads: CASSFQGTEAFF. In DNA form, the CDR3 reads TGCGCCAGCAGCTTCCAGGGTACTGAAGCTTTCTTT.

V is TRBV5-6 and J is TRBJ2-1; possibly TRBD1 for D (5 bases). The CDR3 contains 16 residues. Germline-derived CDR1 and CDR2 are SGHDT and YYEEEE. Trimming shortened V by 5 bases and J by 0 bases, and 15 bases separated the two germline ends. The CDR3 nucleotides are TGTGCCAGCAGGTTAGGGGAATTAAGCTCCTACAATGAGCAGTTCTTC. This encodes CASRLGELSSYNEQFF.

The CDR3 loop is CASSRTSGRDGETQYF. DNA of the CDR3: TGTGCCAGTAGTCGGACTAGCGGGAGGGATGGGGAGACCCAGTACTTC. This chain joins TRBV19 and TRBJ2-5, with 15 bases identical to TRBD2. The CDR3 runs 16 residues. Looked up from germline, CDR1 is LNHDA and CDR2 is SQIVND (reference sequence). V gave up 5 bases and J gave up 5 bases; unmatched junction bases: 6. Supplemented by reference TRBV19 and TRBJ2-5, the full variable domain reads DGGITQSPKYLFRKEGQNVTLSCEQNLNHDAMYWYRQDPGQGLRLIYYSQIVNDFQKGDIAEGYSVSREKKESFPLTVTSAQKNPTAFYLCASSRTSGRDGETQYFGPGTRLLVL.

CDR3 amino acids: CASSLGRDTYEQYF. In DNA form, the CDR3 reads TGTGCCAGCAGCTTAGGCAGAGATACCTACGAGCAGTACTTC. The rearrangement joins TRBV7-2 to TRBJ2-7; D is unclear. The germline CDR1 and CDR2 sequences are SGHTA and FQGNSA. This CDR3 is built from 14 residues. Trimming pared 1 base from V and 2 bases from J, leaving 9 bases between.

This clone was observed a handful of times. CDR3 DNA sequence: TGTGCCAGCAGCGTAGGCACCCTTAATGAAAAACTGTTTTTT. It encodes CASSVGTLNEKLFF. The chain is built from TRBV9 and TRBJ1-4, with D hard to call. Germline CDR1 is SGDLS and CDR2 is YYNGEE. With 0 bases removed from V and 4 bases from J, the gap between germline ends came to 7 bases. CDR3 length: 14 amino acids.

This chain links TRBV5-6 with TRBJ1-6; weak D call: TRBD1 (6 bases). Trimming removed 4 bases at V and 6 bases at J, with 11 bases between. This CDR3 contains 14 residues. The V gene's germline CDR1 is SGHDT and CDR2 YYEEEE. The CDR3 DNA reads as TGTGCCAGCAGCCCGGGACATAGTAATTCACCCCTCCACTTT. It codes for CASSPGHSNSPLHF.

The genes are TRBV7-9 and TRBJ1-4; unclear D gene. Germline V gene sequence: CDR1 SEHNR, CDR2 FQNEAQ (reference sequence). The CDR3 has 15 amino acids. The V and J ends lost 1 base and 0 bases respectively, with 6 bases between them. DNA of the CDR3: TGTGCCAGCAGCTTAGACACCGCAACTAATGAAAAACTGTTTTTT. This encodes CASSLDTATNEKLFF.